This T cell receptor beta chain was recovered during a study of T cells after yellow fever vaccination. This clonotype was observed many times. TCRdb redid the calling of the 5' RACE reads with MiXCR, one entry per CDR3 protein. The sample includes about 130,000 distinct CDR3 sequences, around 9.8% of them seen just once. The CDR3 has 16 residues. V lost 0 bases and J lost 0; bases outside the gene matches: 2. Germline lookup yields CDR1 MRHNA and CDR2 SNTAGT. The sequence derives from a man younger than 35 who received the YFV17D yellow fever vaccine. This sample comprised CD8+ T cells sorted from PBMCs, obtained on the day of the yellow fever booster vaccination. The V and J genes are TRBV6-4 and TRBJ2-3, with TRBD2 matching 8 bases. CDR3 residues: CASSDSASGSTDTQYF. The CDR3 DNA reads as TGTGCCAGCAGTGACTCGGCTAGCGGGAGCACAGATACGCAGTATTTT.